This TCR beta chain appears in the sequencing data of a study of CD8+ T cells in alopecia areata. Study as a whole: It was oral tofacitinib, at 5 to 10 mg twice daily, that treated patients received. The study's findings and limits: Clonality in the scalp and expanded CD8+ clones ranked among the top 100 were significantly decreased by tofacitinib. Numerous expanded lesional clones remained in scalp and blood during tofacitinib.

RNA extraction was followed by reverse transcription into cDNA, which acted as the sequencing template. Using immunoSEQ multiplex PCR, the repertoire was profiled, and TCRdb retains in-frame clones only, with some absent. The table has around 300,000 clones, 60% seen once. With respect to this clone: No antigen is known for it.

Treatment here: oral pan-JAK inhibitor, 5-10 mg twice daily. Trimming took 5 bases from V and 2 from J, leaving 19 bases between them. This CDR3 has 16 residues. The V gene's germline CDR1 is SGHRS and CDR2 YFSETQ. The source material was CD4+ T cells sorted from blood, sampled around week 54, from a patient treated with tofacitinib. V gene TRBV5-1 combines with J gene TRBJ1-1, with D possibly TRBD1 on 5 matching bases. The clonotype comes from a human donor with alopecia areata. The CDR3 is CASSQGWTSPNTEAFF. CDR3 nucleotide sequence: TGCGCCAGCAGTCAAGGGTGGACAAGCCCCAACACTGAAGCTTTCTTT.